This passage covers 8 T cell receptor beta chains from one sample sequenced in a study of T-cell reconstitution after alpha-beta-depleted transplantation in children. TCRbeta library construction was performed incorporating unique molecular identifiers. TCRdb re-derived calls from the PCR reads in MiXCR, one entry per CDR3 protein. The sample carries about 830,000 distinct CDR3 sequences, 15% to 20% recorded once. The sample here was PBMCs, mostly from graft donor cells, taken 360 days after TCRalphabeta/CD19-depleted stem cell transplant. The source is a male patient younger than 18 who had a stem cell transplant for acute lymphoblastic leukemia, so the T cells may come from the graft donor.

The CDR3 region has the DNA TGTGCCAGCTCACCACCCGGCCTAGCGGGATTTATGGCCGGGGAGCTGTTTTTT. It specifies CASSPPGLAGFMAGELFF. The V gene is TRBV18, the J gene TRBJ2-2, with 9 bases aligning to TRBD2. There are 18 residues in the CDR3. Germline V CDR1 and CDR2: KGHSH, LQKENI. The ends lost 0 bases at V and 6 bases at J; junction bases unmatched: 11.

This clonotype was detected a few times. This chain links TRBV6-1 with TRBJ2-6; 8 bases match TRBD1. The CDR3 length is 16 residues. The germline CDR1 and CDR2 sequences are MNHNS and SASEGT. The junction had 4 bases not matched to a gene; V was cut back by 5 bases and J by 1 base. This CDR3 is CASSPRGLSGANVLTF. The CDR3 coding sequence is TGTGCCAGCAGTCCCAGGGGGCTATCTGGGGCCAACGTCCTGACTTTC.

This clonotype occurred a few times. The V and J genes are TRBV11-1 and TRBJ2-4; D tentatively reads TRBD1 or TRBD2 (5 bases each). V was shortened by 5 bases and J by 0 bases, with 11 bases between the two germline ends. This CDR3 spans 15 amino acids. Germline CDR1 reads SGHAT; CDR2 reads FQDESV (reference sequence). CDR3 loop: CASSHTGLAKNIQYF. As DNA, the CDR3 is TGTGCCAGCAGCCACACAGGACTAGCCAAAAACATTCAGTACTTC.

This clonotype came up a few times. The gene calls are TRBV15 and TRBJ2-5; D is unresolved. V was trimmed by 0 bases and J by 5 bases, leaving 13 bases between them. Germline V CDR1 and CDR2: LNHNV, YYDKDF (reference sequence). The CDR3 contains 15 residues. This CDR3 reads CATSRDPRSRETQYF. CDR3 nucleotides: TGTGCCACCAGCAGAGATCCACGGAGTAGGGAGACCCAGTACTTC.

The CDR3 reads CASSAPGQGANRNTEAFF. CDR3 nucleotides: TGTGCCAGCAGCGCCCCCGGACAGGGGGCTAATAGGAACACTGAAGCTTTCTTT. J is TRBJ1-1 and V is TRBV5-6; 11 bases align to TRBD1. Trimming cost V 4 bases and J 1 base; bases outside gene matches: 12. Per germline, CDR1 SGHDT and CDR2 YYEEEE. This CDR3 is 18 amino acids long.

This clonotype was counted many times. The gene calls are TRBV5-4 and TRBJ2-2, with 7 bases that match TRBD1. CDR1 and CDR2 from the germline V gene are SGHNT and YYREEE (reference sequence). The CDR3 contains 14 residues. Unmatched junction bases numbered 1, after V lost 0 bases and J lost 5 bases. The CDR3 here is CASSLEGATGELFF. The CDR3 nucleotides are TGTGCCAGCAGCTTGGAGGGGGCGACCGGGGAGCTGTTTTTT. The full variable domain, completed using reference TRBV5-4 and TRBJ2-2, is ETGVTQSPTHLIKTRGQQVTLRCSSQSGHNTVSWYQQALGQGPQFIFQYYREEENGRGNFPPRFSGLQFPNYSSELNVNALELDDSALYLCASSLEGATGELFFGEGSRLTVL.

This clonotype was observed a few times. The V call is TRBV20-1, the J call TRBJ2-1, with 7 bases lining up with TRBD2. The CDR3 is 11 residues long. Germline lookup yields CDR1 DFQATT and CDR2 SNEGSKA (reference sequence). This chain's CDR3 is CSGRPSNEQFF. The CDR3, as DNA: TGCAGCGGGAGGCCTTCCAATGAGCAGTTCTTC.

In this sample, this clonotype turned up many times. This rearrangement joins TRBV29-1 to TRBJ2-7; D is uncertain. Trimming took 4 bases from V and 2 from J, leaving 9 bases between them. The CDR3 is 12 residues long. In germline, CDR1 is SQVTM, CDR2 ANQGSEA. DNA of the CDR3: TGCAGCGTTGCTACTACGACCTACGAGCAGTACTTC. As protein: CSVATTTYEQYF.